This is a list of T cell receptor beta chains from one sample in a study of CD8+ T cells in alopecia areata. Clones were sequenced by immunoSEQ multiplex PCR, and TCRdb holds only the in-frame ones, with some missing. The table records 200,000 or so clones, about three fifths of them present only once. The starting material was CD4+ T cells sorted from blood, obtained at week 24, from a patient treated with tofacitinib. The receptors originated from a human donor with alopecia areata. Each CDR3 is given with its conserved first and last residue. A D gene is named only where the DNA matches it firmly. The listing skips clone size in some rows; elsewhere it reads once, few, many or a size class.

clone_size j_call v_call d_call cdr3_aa cdr3_nt
NA TRBJ2-1 TRBV4-3 TRBD2 CASAKLAGGLHEQFF TGCGCCAGCGCCAAACTAGCGGGAGGGCTCCATGAGCAGTTCTTC
few TRBJ2-5 TRBV11-2 NA CASSPGQGGETQYF TGTGCCAGCAGCCCTGGACAGGGAGGGGAGACCCAGTACTTC
NA TRBJ2-5 TRBV7-2 TRBD2 CASSPGGEGGPGTQYF TGTGCCAGCAGCCCCGGCGGTGAGGGAGGGCCGGGGACCCAGTACTTC
NA TRBJ2-7 TRBV10-3 NA CAISELVGSYEQYF TGTGCCATCAGTGAGCTTGTGGGATCCTACGAGCAGTACTTC
NA TRBJ2-7 TRBV15 NA CATSRTGFNYEQYF TGTGCCACCAGCAGAACAGGGTTTAACTACGAGCAGTACTTC
NA TRBJ1-3 TRBV30 NA CAWSPTDRENGNTIYF TGTGCCTGGAGTCCAACGGATAGAGAAAATGGAAACACCATATATTTT
NA TRBJ2-5 TRBV7-2 NA CASSLDGASQETQYF TGTGCCAGCAGCTTAGACGGGGCCAGCCAAGAGACCCAGTACTTC
NA TRBJ2-2 TRBV19 NA CASSGQLPGELFF TGTGCCAGTAGTGGTCAGCTACCCGGGGAGCTGTTTTTT
few TRBJ2-2 TRBV5-6 NA CASRPTRSGELFF TGTGCCAGCAGACCGACTAGGTCCGGGGAGCTGTTTTTT
NA TRBJ1-2 TRBV19 TRBD1 CASSTRQGNGYTF TGTGCCAGTAGTACCCGACAGGGAAATGGCTACACCTTC
NA TRBJ2-6 TRBV28 NA CASIRWQDYLSGANVLTF TGTGCCAGCATCAGATGGCAGGACTACCTCTCTGGGGCCAACGTCCTGACTTTC
NA TRBJ2-5 TRBV4-3 NA CASSLNMGRETQYF TGCGCCAGCAGCCTTAACATGGGGCGTGAGACCCAGTACTTC
NA TRBJ2-5 TRBV28 TRBD1 CASSTGGLSQYF TGTGCCAGCAGTACAGGGGGTTTGTCCCAGTACTTC
NA TRBJ2-1 TRBV11-1 NA CASSLDLVNEQFF TGTGCCAGCAGCTTAGATCTAGTCAATGAGCAGTTCTTC
few TRBJ2-7 TRBV28 TRBD1 CASSSQRDRGYEQYF TGTGCCAGCAGTTCGCAGCGGGACAGGGGTTACGAGCAGTACTTC
NA TRBJ2-7 TRBV7-2 TRBD1 CASSSGQGFEQYF TGTGCCAGCAGCTCCGGACAGGGGTTCGAGCAGTACTTC
few TRBJ2-6 TRBV29-1 NA CSVDSSSGANVLTF TGCAGCGTTGATTCGAGCTCTGGGGCCAACGTCCTGACTTTC
few TRBJ2-5 TRBV13 TRBD2 CASSPGLAGIGEETQYF TGTGCCAGCAGCCCAGGACTAGCGGGTATTGGGGAAGAGACCCAGTACTTC
few TRBJ1-2 TRBV5-1 NA CASSLFEGSYGYTF TGCGCCAGCAGCTTGTTTGAGGGAAGCTATGGCTACACCTTC
NA TRBJ1-4 TRBV6-6 NA CASSSLIQQGNEKLFF TGTGCCAGCAGTTCCTTGATACAACAGGGTAATGAAAAACTGTTTTTT
few TRBJ1-1 TRBV7-2 NA CASSLSPGNTEAFF TGTGCCAGCAGCTTATCCCCAGGGAACACTGAAGCTTTCTTT
NA TRBJ2-2 TRBV18 NA CASSPRTENTGELFF TGTGCCAGCTCACCAAGGACAGAGAACACCGGGGAGCTGTTTTTT
NA TRBJ2-7 TRBV5-1 TRBD2 CASSPGTSGGSFSYEQYF TGCGCCAGCAGCCCGGGGACTAGCGGGGGCAGTTTCTCCTACGAGCAGTACTTC
few TRBJ2-2 TRBV7-9 TRBD2 CASSFRSASGSTGELFF TGTGCCAGCAGCTTTCGTTCGGCTAGCGGGAGTACCGGGGAGCTGTTTTTT